The next 6 T cell receptor beta chains were all read from a single sample in a study of blood T cell repertoires in COVID-19. The repertoire was sequenced with immunoSEQ multiplex PCR; TCRdb's copy has only in-frame clones and lacks some. Of some 670,000 clones in the sample, 85% to 90% were seen once. Sequenced input: peripheral blood. These receptors came from a woman between 18 and 29 years old with acute or convalescent COVID-19.

The CDR3 reads CASSLGQGWGYTF. CDR3 in DNA: TGTGCCAGCAGCCTCGGACAGGGATGGGGCTACACCTTC. J is TRBJ1-2 and V is TRBV3-1 (or the pseudogene TRBV3-2), with TRBD1 identical over 8 bases. The CDR3 has 13 residues. Germline V gene sequence: CDR1 LGHDT, CDR2 YNNKEL (reference sequence). Trimming at V came to 4 bases and at J to 8 bases, leaving 6 bases not matched to a gene.

The chain combines TRBV27 with TRBJ1-2; 8 bases are a match to TRBD1. The J segment lost 6 bases and the V segment lost 10 bases, leaving 7 bases of the junction unmatched. Germline CDR1 reads MNHEY; CDR2 reads SMNVEV (reference sequence). The CDR3 spans 12 residues. The CDR3 sequence is CATSDRDNGYTF. As DNA, the CDR3 is TGTGCCACCTCGGACAGGGATAATGGCTACACCTTC.

This chain joins TRBV5-1 and TRBJ2-7, with D possibly TRBD2 on 7 matching bases. CDR1 is SGHRS and CDR2 is YFSETQ in the germline V gene. The CDR3 has 15 amino acids. Trimming removed 0 bases from V and 2 bases from J, with 12 bases in between. CDR3 in amino acids: CASSLVEGGTYEQYF. The DNA for the CDR3 is TGCGCCAGCAGCTTGGTAGAGGGGGGGACCTACGAGCAGTACTTC.

In DNA form, the CDR3 reads TGTGCCAGCAGCGCCCTTTACAGGGGACTTAAATATGGCTACACCTTC. It codes for CASSALYRGLKYGYTF. The rearrangement links TRBV9 to TRBJ1-2, with 7 bases lining up with TRBD1. Germline assignment: CDR1 SGDLS and CDR2 YYNGEE. V gave up 3 bases and J gave up 5 bases; unmatched junction bases: 13. The CDR3 runs to 16 residues.

The V gene is TRBV7-2, the J gene TRBJ1-2, with 9 bases lining up with TRBD1. The CDR3 has 14 residues. Trimming cost V 4 bases and J 8 bases; bases outside gene matches: 8. The germline V gene has CDR1 SGHTA and CDR2 FQGNSA. CDR3 in DNA: TGTGCCAGCAGCTCCTTGGGACAGGGTTTAGGCTACACCTTC. Its protein is CASSSLGQGLGYTF.

The rearrangement uses TRBV27 and TRBJ2-2; 8 nucleotides align to TRBD2. This CDR3 is 16 amino acids long. V trimming: 3 bases; J trimming: 0 bases; junction bases outside the gene matches: 3. Germline CDR1 is MNHEY and CDR2 is SMNVEV (reference sequence). The CDR3 loop is CASSFYSGANTGELFF. DNA of the CDR3: TGTGCCAGCAGTTTTTATAGCGGGGCGAACACCGGGGAGCTGTTTTTT.